This T cell receptor (beta chain) is drawn from a study of blood T cells in healthy people across ages. Samples each had at least 5.5 micrograms of total RNA extracted. A second PCR of about 7 to 12 cycles used a sample-barcoded 5' primer and a J-beta primer mix. TCRdb analysed the 5' RACE reads with MiXCR anew, one entry per CDR3 protein. Here the sample spans 1.5 million to 2 million distinct CDR3 sequences, roughly 27% being singletons. The CDR3 extends over 13 amino acids. V was clipped by 2 bases and J by 1 base, with 5 bases between them. CDR1 and CDR2 (germline): ENHRY, SYGVKD. Many counts were recorded for this clonotype.

This TCR derives from a young woman in good health. Sequenced: blood. The chain couples TRBV10-3 to TRBJ2-5; unclear D gene. CDR3 protein: CAISEGSQETQYF. For the CDR3, the DNA is TGTGCCATCAGTGAGGGCAGCCAAGAGACCCAGTACTTC.